This T cell receptor (beta chain) was captured in a study of T cells after posttransplantation cyclophosphamide (dated by TCRdb to about 2016). Background for the entire study: Using TRB sequencing, the study followed how the T cell repertoire rebuilt after myeloablative bone marrow transplantation with posttransplantation cyclophosphamide given as GVHD prophylaxis. Blood from every one of the roughly 30 PTCy patients who had 1-year posttransplant specimens underwent TRB sequencing. Public TRB sequences were queried against a database of over 3,000 sequences associated with responses to pathogens, tumor antigens, self-antigens and alloantigens. TRA and TRB clonality were tightly correlated in ten or so samples, so subsequent TCR analyses focused on TRB only. Samples from 35 PTCy-treated patients, along with samples from roughly 15 of their related bone marrow donors, underwent antigen receptor sequencing. TRB sequencing was also done on up to 3 additional blood samples from 2 to 5.2 years after transplant in 3 patients, and on pretransplant blood from a handful of patients. Summary of the overall study and its limitations: Across fewer than 50 patients, recipient CMV seropositivity and CMV reactivation were highly associated with TRB clonality; PTCy diversity was similar to CNI/methotrexate controls. Donor-recipient similarity was low at 1-2 months but rose over the first year, and later blood repertoires were often dominated by donor CD8+ memory clones. The TRB repertoires of T cells infiltrating skin or GI tract showed only limited overlap with the TRB repertoires of T cells in blood.

Worth noting for this clone: Its antigen is not yet known. One base away there is no much larger clone; base qualities are not given.

Genomic DNA was the input for TRB sequencing, which was run either with the immunoSEQ assay at survey resolution or with the hsTCRB kit. The source study handled its data this way. The immunoSEQ software was used for initial read processing, and the LymphoSeq R package was used for repertoire analyses. Clonality was computed as 1 minus normalized Shannon entropy; Gini coefficient was also calculated for each TRB dataset. Phenotypes of unsorted samples were inferred by mapping TRB sequences from sorted subsets of the recipient or donor onto the same recipient's unsorted samples. TCRdb re-hosts the immuneACCESS table, in-frame sequences only. Its copies lack some clones; in the studies checked, an unresolved V gene accounts for under half of them, and the cause for the rest is not known. V, J and clone size are those of that table, while D and trimming were read from the DNA. In this sample the table shows 50,000 to 55,000 clones, about 86% of which occur a single time. The ten largest account for approximately 2.6% of the sample.

The PTCy-treated patients were drawn from a prospective, multi-institutional clinical trial. Peripheral blood and bone marrow mononuclear cells were isolated by Ficoll-Hypaque density centrifugation and were cryopreserved. The V end loses 1 base and the J end loses 0 bases, and a stretch of 10 bases separates them. CDR1 and CDR2 are read off the germline V gene as SGHRS and YFSETQ. The CDR3 holds 15 amino acids from the cysteine to the phenylalanine. CDR3 DNA is the only sequence kept; it has 45 bases, read in frame from the first base. This chain joins TRBV5-1 to TRBJ2-5; the D gene assignment is ambiguous. The TCR originated in a man aged 25-40 years with a blood cancer, CMV-positive, and with a related stem cell donor. Sequenced material: PBMCs. The bases are TGCGCCAGCAGCTTGCCTAAGTTGGACCAAGAGACCCAGTACTTC. Translated, it gives CASSLPKLDQETQYF.